The 21 T cell receptor beta chains listed next were all sequenced from one sample in a study of T cell responses to AZD1222 COVID-19 vaccine. The method was immunoSEQ multiplex PCR; TCRdb's version includes in-frame clones alone and lacks a portion of them. The table lists some 150,000 clones, around nine tenths of them singletons. Sequenced here: peripheral blood, sampled 28 days after the second AZD1222 dose. The origin of the receptors is an adult who received the AZD1222 COVID-19 vaccine.

This clone was detected only once. The V gene is TRBV28, the J gene TRBJ1-2; maybe TRBD1 (5 bases). The germline V and J ends were trimmed by 1 base and 4 bases, with 13 bases remaining between them. The CDR3 spans 15 residues. Germline V gene data show CDR1 as MDHEN and CDR2 as SYDVKM. The CDR3 nucleotides are TGTGCCAGCAGTTTATCGGGGACTTCGGTCTATGGCTACACCTTC. Protein: CASSLSGTSVYGYTF.

The rearrangement uses TRBV3-1 (or the pseudogene TRBV3-2) and TRBJ2-3, with 7 bases lining up with TRBD2. V was pared by 4 bases and J by 9 bases, with 7 bases of the junction left unmatched. Germline V gene sequence: CDR1 LGHDT, CDR2 YNNKEL (reference sequence). The CDR3 consists of 13 residues. The CDR3 protein is CASSRDYSDTQYF. CDR3 in DNA: TGTGCCAGCAGCCGGGACTACTCTGACACGCAGTATTTT.

The CDR3 region has the DNA TGCGCCAGCAGCTTTGATATCGTAGTCTCTGGAAACACCATATATTTT. Amino acids: CASSFDIVVSGNTIYF. V is TRBV5-1 and J is TRBJ1-3, with D hard to call. The CDR3 runs 16 residues. Germline V gene lookup returns CDR1 SGHRS and CDR2 YFSETQ. The V end was cut by 2 bases, the J end by 0 bases, with 12 bases between.

The rearrangement uses TRBV19 and TRBJ1-3; TRBD1 might be the D (5 bases). V was shortened by 6 bases and J by 2 bases, with 14 bases between the two germline ends. This CDR3 has 15 residues. CDR1 and CDR2 (germline): LNHDA, SQIVND (reference sequence). This chain's CDR3 is CASSYDSRTGNTIYF. The CDR3 coding sequence is TGTGCCAGTAGCTACGACAGTCGTACTGGAAACACCATATATTTT.

This chain joins TRBV3-1 (or the pseudogene TRBV3-2) and TRBJ1-1; no firm D call. Trimming shortened V by 4 bases and J by 8 bases, and 11 bases separated the two germline ends. This CDR3 comprises 12 residues. Germline values: CDR1 LGHDT, CDR2 YNNKEL (reference sequence). The CDR3, as DNA: TGTGCCAGCAGCCTAGCGCATGGAGAAGCTTTCTTT. This codes for CASSLAHGEAFF.

The chain employs TRBV27 and TRBJ2-2; a weak D match, TRBD1 (6 bases). The germline V gene encodes CDR1 MNHEY and CDR2 SMNVEV (reference sequence). CDR3 length: 15 residues. Trimming left V 3 bases short and J 4 bases short, with 12 bases between. CDR3 amino acids: CASSFWGPGTGELFF. In nucleotides, the CDR3 is TGTGCCAGCAGTTTTTGGGGGCCGGGCACCGGGGAGCTGTTTTTT.

This chain connects TRBV28 to TRBJ2-2; 12 bases are a match to TRBD2. Per germline, CDR1 MDHEN and CDR2 SYDVKM. The junction had 5 bases not matched to a gene; V was cut back by 5 bases and J by 4 bases. This CDR3 has 16 amino acids. Here the CDR3 DNA reads TGTGCCAGCAGTAAACTAGCGGGAGGTATCACCGGGGAGCTGTTTTTT. It codes for CASSKLAGGITGELFF.

The rearrangement links TRBV10-1 to TRBJ1-3, with D possibly being TRBD1 (6 bases). V shed 10 bases and J shed 5 bases, with 24 bases lying between them. The germline V gene encodes CDR1 WNHNN and CDR2 SYGVQD (reference sequence). The CDR3 extends over 16 amino acids. CDR3 sequence reads: CAIGYSAGQKRNTIYF. The CDR3 DNA reads as TGCGCCATCGGGTATTCTGCGGGACAAAAACGAAACACCATATATTTT.

The chain couples TRBV19 to TRBJ2-1; D is undetermined. The CDR3 length is 15 residues. CDR1 is LNHDA and CDR2 is SQIVND in the germline V gene (reference sequence). The V end was cut by 3 bases, the J end by 5 bases, with 14 bases between. The CDR3 region is CASSMRPGWDNEQFF. DNA of the CDR3: TGTGCCAGTAGTATGAGACCCGGGTGGGACAATGAGCAGTTCTTC.

This chain links TRBV5-4 with TRBJ1-3, with 7 bases matching TRBD1. CDR1 and CDR2 (germline): SGHNT, YYREEE (reference sequence). Trimming cost V 4 bases and J 0 bases; bases outside gene matches: 7. The CDR3 totals 16 residues. The DNA for the CDR3 is TGTGCCAGCAGCAACCCGGGACAGAGCTCTGGAAACACCATATATTTT. Amino acid sequence: CASSNPGQSSGNTIYF.

The rearrangement joins TRBV19 to TRBJ2-6; D may be TRBD1 or TRBD2 (5 bases each). The germline gives CDR1 LNHDA, CDR2 SQIVND (reference sequence). CDR3 length equals 16 residues. With 5 bases removed from V and 4 bases from J, the gap between germline ends came to 15 bases. The CDR3 region is CASSGRDPEGANVLTF. DNA for the CDR3: TGTGCCAGTAGTGGCCGGGACCCTGAGGGGGCCAACGTCCTGACTTTC.

CDR3 DNA: TGTGCCAGTAGGGCGAGGGCCGCTCCGGTAGATACGCAGTATTTT. As protein: CASRARAAPVDTQYF. The chain recombines TRBV19 with TRBJ2-3, with a weak D call TRBD2 (5 bases). Looked up from germline, CDR1 is LNHDA and CDR2 is SQIVND (reference sequence). The CDR3 loop spans 15 amino acids. V was pared by 6 bases and J by 5 bases, with 18 bases between. Full variable domain (rest looked up from reference TRBV19 and TRBJ2-3): DGGITQSPKYLFRKEGQNVTLSCEQNLNHDAMYWYRQDPGQGLRLIYYSQIVNDFQKGDIAEGYSVSREKKESFPLTVTSAQKNPTAFYLCASRARAAPVDTQYFGPGTRLTVL.

The chain couples TRBV5-1 to TRBJ1-1, with TRBD1 matching 11 bases. The CDR3 sequence is 15 residues long. Germline CDR1 reads SGHRS; CDR2 reads YFSETQ. V was pared by 8 bases and J by 7 bases, with 13 bases of the junction left unmatched. CDR3 in amino acids: CASMEGTGGLGEAFF. The CDR3 coding sequence is TGCGCCAGTATGGAAGGGACAGGGGGTTTAGGTGAAGCTTTCTTT.

This chain connects TRBV6-2 or TRBV6-3 to TRBJ1-2; weak D call: TRBD1 (5 bases). Germline V gene sequence: CDR1 MNHEY, CDR2 SVGEGT. Trimming cost V 6 bases and J 2 bases, with 10 bases left between them. This CDR3 region has 13 residues. The CDR3 DNA is TGTGCCAGCAGCACGCGGGGGAACTATGGCTACACCTTC. Amino acid sequence: CASSTRGNYGYTF.

The chain uses TRBV27 and TRBJ2-2, with 12 nucleotides matching TRBD2. Germline-derived CDR1 and CDR2 are MNHEY and SMNVEV (reference sequence). After removal of 4 bases from V and 0 bases from J, the junction contained 9 bases not matched to a gene. The CDR3 covers 19 residues. CDR3 residues: CASSSSPTSGGANTGELFF. CDR3 in DNA: TGTGCCAGCAGTTCGTCTCCGACTAGCGGGGGAGCGAACACCGGGGAGCTGTTTTTT.

The chain recombines TRBV28 with TRBJ1-2; D not certain. The ends were cut back, 6 bases at V and 5 bases at J, with 13 bases in the middle. The V gene's germline CDR1 is MDHEN and CDR2 SYDVKM. The CDR3 length is 13 residues. CDR3 bases: TGTGCCAGCAGCCCCCCGGGCTTTTATGGCTACACCTTC. Its translation is CASSPPGFYGYTF.

The chain couples TRBV10-3 to TRBJ1-2; D is uncertain. There are 13 residues in the CDR3. The V gene lost 5 bases and the J gene lost 0 bases, with 7 bases spanning the gap. Germline V gene lookup returns CDR1 ENHRY and CDR2 SYGVKD. Written as DNA, the CDR3 is TGTGCCATCAGTTCGGGAGCTAACTATGGCTACACCTTC. This gives the protein CAISSGANYGYTF.

V is TRBV7-2 and J is TRBJ2-2; D unclear. V was cut by 4 bases and J by 5 bases, with 8 bases left in between. From germline, CDR1 is SGHTA and CDR2 FQGNSA. The CDR3 contains 13 residues. DNA for the CDR3: TGTGCCAGCAGCTCAAAGCGAACCGGGGAGCTGTTTTTT. Translating gives CASSSKRTGELFF.

This chain uses TRBV9 with TRBJ1-2, with D possibly being TRBD1 (6 bases). V gave up 0 bases and J gave up 7 bases, with 19 bases separating them. The length of the CDR3 is 16 residues. The germline CDR1 and CDR2 sequences are SGDLS and YYNGEE. The CDR3 DNA sequence: TGTGCCAGCAGCGTAGCTCTGGCGGGGGCGCGATCTGGCTACACCTTC. Residues: CASSVALAGARSGYTF.

The rearrangement uses TRBV9 and TRBJ2-3; D possibly uses TRBD1 or TRBD2 (6 bases each). Germline CDR1 SGDLS, CDR2 YYNGEE. The CDR3 totals 13 residues. Trimming removed 6 bases at V and 1 base at J, with 9 bases between. CDR3 DNA: TGTGCCAGCACGAGGGGGGGCACAGATACGCAGTATTTT. Translating it yields CASTRGGTDTQYF.

Remarks on this clone: Other DNA sequences in this sample translate to the same CDR3. The chain carries TRBV27 and TRBJ1-1; the D gene is possibly TRBD1 (5 bases). The CDR3 covers 13 residues. The V end lost 6 bases, the J end lost 4 bases, and 12 bases lay between the germline ends. Per the germline V gene, CDR1 is MNHEY and CDR2 is SMNVEV (reference sequence). CDR3 nucleotides: TGTGCCAGCAGCCTCAGGGTCGGCACTGAAGCTTTCTTT. This sequence encodes CASSLRVGTEAFF.